This T cell receptor (beta chain) was obtained from a study of blood T cell repertoires in COVID-19. This clone was seen once. Data came from immunoSEQ multiplex PCR; TCRdb stores just in-frame clones and leaves some out. Of roughly 150,000 clones listed, 82% are singletons. The clonotype originates from a man between 60 and 75 years old who had recovered from COVID-19. Material for sequencing was PBMCs or T cells enriched from blood (not recorded which).

For the CDR3, the DNA is TGCGCCAGCAGCTCGACAGGGGCTGGAAACACCATATATTTT. Translated: CASSSTGAGNTIYF. The J gene is TRBJ1-3, the V gene TRBV5-1; 8 positions agree with TRBD1. J was trimmed by 2 bases and V by 3 bases; bases with no gene match: 1. The length of the CDR3 is 14 residues. From germline, CDR1 is SGHRS and CDR2 YFSETQ.